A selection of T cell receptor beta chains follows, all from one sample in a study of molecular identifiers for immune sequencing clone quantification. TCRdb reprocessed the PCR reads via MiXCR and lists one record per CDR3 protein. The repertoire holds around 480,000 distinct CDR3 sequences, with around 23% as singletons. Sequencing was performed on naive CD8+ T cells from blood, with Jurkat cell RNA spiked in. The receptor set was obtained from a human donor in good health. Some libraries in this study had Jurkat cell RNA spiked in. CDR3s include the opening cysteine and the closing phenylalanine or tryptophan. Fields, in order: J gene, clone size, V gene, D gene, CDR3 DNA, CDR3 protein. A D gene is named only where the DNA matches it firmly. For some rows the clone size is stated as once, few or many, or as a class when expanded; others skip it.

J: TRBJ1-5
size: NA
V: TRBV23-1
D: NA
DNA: TGCGCCAGCAGTCAATGGTCGAATCAGCCCCAGCATTTT
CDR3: CASSQWSNQPQHF

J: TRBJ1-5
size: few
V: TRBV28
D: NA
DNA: TGTGCCAGCAGTTTTCAGGGCCAGTCCCAGCATTTT
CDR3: CASSFQGQSQHF

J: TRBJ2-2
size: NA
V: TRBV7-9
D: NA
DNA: TGTGCCAGCAGCTTACGAAGGGAGAACACCGGGGCGCTGTTTTTT
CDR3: CASSLRRENTGALFF

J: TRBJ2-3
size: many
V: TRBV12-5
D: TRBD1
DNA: TGTGCTAGTGGGGAACAGGGGATTATAGATACGCAGTATTTT
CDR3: CASGEQGIIDTQYF

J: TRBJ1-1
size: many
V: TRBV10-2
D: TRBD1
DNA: TGCGCCAGCAGTAAGACAGGGGGGACTGAAGCTTTCTTT
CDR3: CASSKTGGTEAFF

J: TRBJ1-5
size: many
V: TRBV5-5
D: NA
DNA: TGTGCCAGCAGCATGGGGCTTCAGCCCCAGCATTTT
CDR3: CASSMGLQPQHF

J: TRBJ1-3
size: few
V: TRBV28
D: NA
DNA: TGTGCCAGCAGTTTTTCCCCGCGGTATGGAAACACCATATATTTT
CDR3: CASSFSPRYGNTIYF

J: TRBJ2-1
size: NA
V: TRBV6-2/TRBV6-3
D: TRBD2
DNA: TGTGCCAGCAGTCTAGGACTAGCGGGAGTGTATGAGCAGTTCTTC
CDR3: CASSLGLAGVYEQFF

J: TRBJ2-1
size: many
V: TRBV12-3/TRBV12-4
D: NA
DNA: TGTGCCAGCAGCTTCGGGGTCGAAGGCAGCTTCTACAATGAGCAGTTCTTC
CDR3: CASSFGVEGSFYNEQFF

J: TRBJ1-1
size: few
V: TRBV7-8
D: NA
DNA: TGTGCCAGCAGCCTACAGAGTTCTGAAGCTTTCTTT
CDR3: CASSLQSSEAFF

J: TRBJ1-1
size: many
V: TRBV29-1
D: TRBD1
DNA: TGCAGCGTTGTGGGGACAGGGGGCAAAACGGCCCTGAACACTGAAGCTTTCTTT
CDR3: CSVVGTGGKTALNTEAFF

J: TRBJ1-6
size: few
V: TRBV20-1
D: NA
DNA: TGCAGTGCCCCTGTACTGACTAATTCACCCCTCCACTTT
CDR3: CSAPVLTNSPLHF

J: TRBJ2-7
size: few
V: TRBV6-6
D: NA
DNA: TGTGCCAGCAGTTACGAGCGGCTAAGCTACGAGCAGTACTTC
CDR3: CASSYERLSYEQYF

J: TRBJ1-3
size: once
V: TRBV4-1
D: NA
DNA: TGCGCCAGCAGCCAAGGGGGCGGAGACTCTGGAAACACCATATATTTT
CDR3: CASSQGGGDSGNTIYF

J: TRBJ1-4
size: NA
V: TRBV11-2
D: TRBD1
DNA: TGTGCCAGCAGCGGGACAGGGTTTGAAAAACTGTTTTTT
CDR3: CASSGTGFEKLFF

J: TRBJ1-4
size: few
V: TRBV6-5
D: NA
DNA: TGTGCCAGCAGTGATGAGGGATGGGGGAGGGATGAAAAACTGTTTTTT
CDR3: CASSDEGWGRDEKLFF

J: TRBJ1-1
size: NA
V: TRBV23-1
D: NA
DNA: TGCGCCAGCACCCAGACCACTGAAGCTTTCTTT
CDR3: CASTQTTEAFF

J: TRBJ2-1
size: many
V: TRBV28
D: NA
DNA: TGTGCCAGCAGTTTCCGTGGGCCCTACAATGAGCAGTTCTTC
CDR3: CASSFRGPYNEQFF

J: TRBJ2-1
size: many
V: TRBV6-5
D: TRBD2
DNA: TGTGCCAGCAGTTCCTCCCTCGCTAGCGGTAATGAGCAGTTCTTC
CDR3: CASSSSLASGNEQFF

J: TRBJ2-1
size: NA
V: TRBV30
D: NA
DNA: TGTGCCTGGGGGTGGGGACTCGAGCAGTTCTTC
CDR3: CAWGWGLEQFF

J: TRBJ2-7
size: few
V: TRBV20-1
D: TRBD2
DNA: TGCAGTGCTAGAGATCGTAGCGGGAGGTACCACGAGCAGTACTTC
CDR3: CSARDRSGRYHEQYF

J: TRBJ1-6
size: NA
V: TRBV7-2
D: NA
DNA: TGTGCCAGCAGCCCTCGGGACGGCTATAATTCACCCCTCCACTTT
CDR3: CASSPRDGYNSPLHF

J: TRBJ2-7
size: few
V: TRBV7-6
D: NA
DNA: TGTGCCAGCAGCTTAGTAGGCGGGACGGACTACGAGCAGTACTTC
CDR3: CASSLVGGTDYEQYF

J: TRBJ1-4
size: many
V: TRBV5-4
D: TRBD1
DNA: TGTGCCAGCAGCCCGGACAGGAGTAATGAAAAACTGTTTTTT
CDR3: CASSPDRSNEKLFF

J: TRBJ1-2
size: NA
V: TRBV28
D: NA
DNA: TGTGCCAGCAGCCTCGGACAGTGGGACTATGGCTACAGCTTC
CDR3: CASSLGQWDYGYSF

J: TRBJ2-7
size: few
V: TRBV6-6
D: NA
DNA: TGTGCCAGCAGTATGACTAGCAGGGGCGAGCAGTACTTC
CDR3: CASSMTSRGEQYF

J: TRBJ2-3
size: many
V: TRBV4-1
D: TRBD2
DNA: TGCGCCAGCAGCCAGGTTAGCGGGTCTAGCACAGATACGCAGTATTTT
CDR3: CASSQVSGSSTDTQYF

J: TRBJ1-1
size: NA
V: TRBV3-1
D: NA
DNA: TGTGCCAGCAGCCAAGACTCGGGGACTGGAGCTTTCTTT
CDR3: CASSQDSGTGAFF

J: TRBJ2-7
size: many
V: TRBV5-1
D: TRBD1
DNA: TGCGCCAGCAGCTCACAGGGGAACGAGCAGTACTTC
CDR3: CASSSQGNEQYF

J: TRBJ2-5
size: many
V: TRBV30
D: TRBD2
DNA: TGTGCCTGGAGTGGTCTAGCGGGAGGGCGAGAGACCCAGTACTTC
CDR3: CAWSGLAGGRETQYF

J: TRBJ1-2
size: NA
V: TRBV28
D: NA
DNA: TGTGCCCATGGCGGCAGGGGCTCCTACTATGGCTACACCTTC
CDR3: CAHGGRGSYYGYTF

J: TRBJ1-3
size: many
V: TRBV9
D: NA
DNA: TGTGCCAGCAGCGTAGATTCAAACACCATATATTTT
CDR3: CASSVDSNTIYF

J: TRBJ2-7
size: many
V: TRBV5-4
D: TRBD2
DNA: TGTGCCAGCAGCCCCCGGAGTAGCGGGAGCTACGAGCAGTACTTC
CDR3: CASSPRSSGSYEQYF

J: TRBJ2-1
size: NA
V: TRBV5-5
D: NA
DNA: TGTGCCAGCAGCCTTGAGACTAATAGGGGTTTTGGATACAATGAGCAGTTCTTC
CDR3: CASSLETNRGFGYNEQFF